This T cell receptor beta chain appears in the sequencing data of a study of graft-versus-host responses after intestinal transplantation. About the study: Each recipient received a multivisceral, liver-intestinal, or isolated intestinal graft.

Comment on this clone: Its matching antigen is unknown. Germline is not matched at one junction end, which may reflect a read error.

Data came from immunoSEQ multiplex PCR; TCRdb stores just in-frame clones and leaves some out. Of just under 65,000 clones detected, 90% appear once; the ten largest clones hold approximately 1.5%. This CDR3 has 15 amino acids. The germline CDR1 and CDR2 sequences are SGHTA and FQGNSA. Broader study findings: Researchers found peak circulating GvH clone levels linked to early post-transplant HvG declines. Some GvH clones appeared in ileal mucosa or blood before recipient bone marrow. Elevated graft-versus-host to host-versus-graft clonal ratios in allografts were recorded for patients with graft-donor T cell macrochimerism.

The chain has TRBV7-2 and TRBJ2-1, with 9 bases that match TRBD2. Source: unstimulated CD8+ T cells sorted from spleen or lymph node cells, taken before transplant. This receptor was taken from a human donor who was the organ donor for an intestinal transplant. The DNA for the CDR3 is TGTGCCAGCAGCATAGCGGGAGCTGCCTACAATGAGCAGTTCTTC. Translating gives CASSIAGAAYNEQFF. Based on the CDR3 plus reference TRBV7-2 and TRBJ2-1, the full variable domain is GAGVSQSPSNKVTEKGKDVELRCDPISGHTALYWYRQSLGQGLEFLIYFQGNSAPDKSGLPSDRFSAERTGGSVSTLTIQRTQQEDSAVYLCASSIAGAAYNEQFFGPGTRLTVL.